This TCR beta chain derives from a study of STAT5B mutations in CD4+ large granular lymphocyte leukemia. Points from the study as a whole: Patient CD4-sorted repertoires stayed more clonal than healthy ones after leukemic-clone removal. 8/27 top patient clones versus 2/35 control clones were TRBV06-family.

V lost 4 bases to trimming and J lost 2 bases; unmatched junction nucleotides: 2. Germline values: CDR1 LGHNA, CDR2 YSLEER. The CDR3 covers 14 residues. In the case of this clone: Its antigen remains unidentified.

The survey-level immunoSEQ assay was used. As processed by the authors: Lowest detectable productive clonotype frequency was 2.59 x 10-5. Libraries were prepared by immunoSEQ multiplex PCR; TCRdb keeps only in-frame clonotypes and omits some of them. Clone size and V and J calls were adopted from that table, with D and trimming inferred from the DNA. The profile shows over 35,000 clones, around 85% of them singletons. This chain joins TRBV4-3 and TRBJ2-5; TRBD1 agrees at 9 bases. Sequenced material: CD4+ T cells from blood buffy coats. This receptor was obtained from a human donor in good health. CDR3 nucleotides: TGCGCCAGCAGCCGAGGGACAGGGCAAGAGACCCAGTACTTC. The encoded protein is CASSRGTGQETQYF.